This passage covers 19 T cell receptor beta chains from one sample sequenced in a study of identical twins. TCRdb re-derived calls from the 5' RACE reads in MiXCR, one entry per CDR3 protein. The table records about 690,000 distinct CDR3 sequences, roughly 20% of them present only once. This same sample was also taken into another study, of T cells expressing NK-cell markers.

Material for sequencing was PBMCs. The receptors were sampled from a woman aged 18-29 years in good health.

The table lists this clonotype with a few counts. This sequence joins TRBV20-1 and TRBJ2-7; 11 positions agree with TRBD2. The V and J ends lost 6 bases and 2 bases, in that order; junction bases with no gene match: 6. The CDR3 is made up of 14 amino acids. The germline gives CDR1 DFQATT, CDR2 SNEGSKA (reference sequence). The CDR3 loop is CSAPPLAGAYEQYF. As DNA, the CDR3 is TGCAGTGCCCCTCCACTAGCGGGGGCCTACGAGCAGTACTTC.

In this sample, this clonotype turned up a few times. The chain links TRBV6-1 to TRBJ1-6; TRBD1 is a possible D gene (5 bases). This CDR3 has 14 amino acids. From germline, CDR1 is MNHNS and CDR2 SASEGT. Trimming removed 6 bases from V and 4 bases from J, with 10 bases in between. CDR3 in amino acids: CASRDQGYNSPLHF. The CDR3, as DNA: TGTGCCAGCAGAGACCAGGGATATAATTCACCCCTCCACTTT.

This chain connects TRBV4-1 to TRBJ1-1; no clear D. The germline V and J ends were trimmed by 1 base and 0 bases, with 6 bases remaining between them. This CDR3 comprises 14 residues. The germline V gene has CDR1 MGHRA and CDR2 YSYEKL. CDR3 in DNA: TGCGCCAGCAGCCAAGGACCCTTGAACACTGAAGCTTTCTTT. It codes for CASSQGPLNTEAFF.

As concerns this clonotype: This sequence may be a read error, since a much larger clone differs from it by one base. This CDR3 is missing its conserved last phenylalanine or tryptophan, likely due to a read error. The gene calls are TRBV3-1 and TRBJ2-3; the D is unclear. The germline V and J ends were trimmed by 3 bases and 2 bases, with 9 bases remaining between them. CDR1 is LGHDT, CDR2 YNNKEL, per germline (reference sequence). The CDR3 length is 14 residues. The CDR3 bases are TGTGCCAGCAGCCAGGGCTCTTTCACAGATACGCAGTATCTT. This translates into CASSQGSFTDTQYL.

CDR3 amino acids: CASRRDQGSSYNEQFF. CDR3 nucleotides: TGTGCCAGCAGACGGGACCAGGGGAGCTCCTACAATGAGCAGTTCTTC. J is TRBJ2-1 and V is TRBV6-2 or TRBV6-3; TRBD1 might be the D (6 bases). CDR3 length: 16 residues. Germline V gene sequence: CDR1 MNHEY, CDR2 SVGEGT. V was cut by 6 bases and J by 0 bases, with 15 bases left in between.

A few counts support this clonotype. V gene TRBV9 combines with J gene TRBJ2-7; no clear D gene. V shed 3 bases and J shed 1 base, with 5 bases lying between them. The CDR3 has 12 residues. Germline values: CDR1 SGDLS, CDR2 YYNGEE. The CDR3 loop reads CASSAPSYEQYF. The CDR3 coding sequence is TGTGCCAGCAGCGCACCGTCCTACGAGCAGTACTTC.

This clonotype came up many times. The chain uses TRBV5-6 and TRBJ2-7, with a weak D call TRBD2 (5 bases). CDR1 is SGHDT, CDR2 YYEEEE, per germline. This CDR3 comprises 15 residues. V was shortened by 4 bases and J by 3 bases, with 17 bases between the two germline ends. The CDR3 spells CASSPDRGWSYEQYF. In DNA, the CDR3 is TGTGCCAGCAGCCCGGACCGGGGATGGAGCTACGAGCAGTACTTC.

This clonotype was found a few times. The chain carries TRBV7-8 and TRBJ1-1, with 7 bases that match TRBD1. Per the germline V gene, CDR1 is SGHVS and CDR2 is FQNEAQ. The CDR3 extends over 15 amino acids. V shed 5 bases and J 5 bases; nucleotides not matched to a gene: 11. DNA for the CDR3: TGTGCCAGCAGCGACGGGGAACAGGGGTGGACTGAAGCTTTCTTT. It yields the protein CASSDGEQGWTEAFF.

The CDR3, as DNA: TGTGCCAGCAGTTTGTTGACAGGGGGCAATACTGAAGCTTTCTTT. Amino acids: CASSLLTGGNTEAFF. This rearrangement joins TRBV12-3 or TRBV12-4 to TRBJ1-1; 10 bases fit TRBD1. The CDR3 consists of 15 residues. The V and J ends lost 3 bases and 5 bases, in that order; junction bases with no gene match: 6.

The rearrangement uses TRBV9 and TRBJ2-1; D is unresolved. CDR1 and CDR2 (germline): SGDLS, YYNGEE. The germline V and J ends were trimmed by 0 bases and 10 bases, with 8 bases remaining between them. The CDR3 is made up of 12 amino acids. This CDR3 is CASSVGAQEQFF. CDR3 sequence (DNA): TGTGCCAGCAGCGTAGGCGCTCAGGAGCAGTTCTTC.

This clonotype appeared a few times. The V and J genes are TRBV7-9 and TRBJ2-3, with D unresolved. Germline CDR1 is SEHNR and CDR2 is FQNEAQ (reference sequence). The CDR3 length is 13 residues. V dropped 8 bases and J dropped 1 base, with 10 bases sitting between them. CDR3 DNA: TGTGCCAGCTACCATTCGGGCACAGATACGCAGTATTTT. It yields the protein CASYHSGTDTQYF. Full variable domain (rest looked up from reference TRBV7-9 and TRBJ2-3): DTGVSQNPRHKITKRGQNVTFRCDPISEHNRLYWYRQTLGQGPEFLTYFQNEAQLEKSRLLSDRFSAERPKGSFSTLEIQRTEQGDSAMYLCASYHSGTDTQYFGPGTRLTVL.

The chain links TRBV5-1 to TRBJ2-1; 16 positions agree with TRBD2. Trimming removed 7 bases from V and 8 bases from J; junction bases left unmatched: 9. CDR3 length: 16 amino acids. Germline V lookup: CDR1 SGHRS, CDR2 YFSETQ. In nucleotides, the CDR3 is TGCGCCAGCTTGCCGGGACTAGCGGGGGGGCCCGATGAGCAGTTCTTC. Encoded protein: CASLPGLAGGPDEQFF. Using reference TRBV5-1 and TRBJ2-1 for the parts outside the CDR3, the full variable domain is KAGVTQTPRYLIKTRGQQVTLSCSPISGHRSVSWYQQTPGQGLQFLFEYFSETQRNKGNFPGRFSGRQFSNSRSEMNVSTLELGDSALYLCASLPGLAGGPDEQFFGPGTRLTVL.

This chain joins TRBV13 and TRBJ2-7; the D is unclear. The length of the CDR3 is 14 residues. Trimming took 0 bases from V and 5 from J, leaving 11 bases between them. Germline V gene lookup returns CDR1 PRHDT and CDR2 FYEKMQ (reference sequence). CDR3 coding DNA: TGTGCCAGCAGCTTAGGCTTCCGCCCCCACGAGCAGTACTTC. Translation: CASSLGFRPHEQYF.

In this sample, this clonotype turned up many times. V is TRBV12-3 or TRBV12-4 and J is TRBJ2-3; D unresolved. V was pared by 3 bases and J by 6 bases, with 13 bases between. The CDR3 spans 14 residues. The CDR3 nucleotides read TGTGCCAGCAGTTTTGTTTGGGAAGGGGATACGCAGTATTTT. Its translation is CASSFVWEGDTQYF.

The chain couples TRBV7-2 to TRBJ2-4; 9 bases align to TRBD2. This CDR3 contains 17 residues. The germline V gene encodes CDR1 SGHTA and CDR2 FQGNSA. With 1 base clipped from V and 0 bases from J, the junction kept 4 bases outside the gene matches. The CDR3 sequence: CASSLGGLAVAKNIQYF. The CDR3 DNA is TGTGCCAGCAGCTTAGGGGGACTAGCAGTAGCCAAAAACATTCAGTACTTC.

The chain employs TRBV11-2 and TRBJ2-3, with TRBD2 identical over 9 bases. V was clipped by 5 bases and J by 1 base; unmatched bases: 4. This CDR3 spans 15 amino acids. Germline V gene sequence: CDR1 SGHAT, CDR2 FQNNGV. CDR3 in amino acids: CASSVRTSGTDTQYF. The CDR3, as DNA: TGTGCCAGCAGCGTACGGACTAGCGGCACAGATACGCAGTATTTT.

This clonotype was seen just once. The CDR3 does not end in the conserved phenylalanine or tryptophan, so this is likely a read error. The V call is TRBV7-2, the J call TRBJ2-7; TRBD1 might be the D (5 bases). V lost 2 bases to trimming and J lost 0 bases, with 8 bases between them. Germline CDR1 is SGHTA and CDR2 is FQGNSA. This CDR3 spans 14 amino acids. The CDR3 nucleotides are TGTGCCAGCAGCTTAATGGGGCCCTCCTACGAGCAGTACTAC. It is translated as CASSLMGPSYEQYY.

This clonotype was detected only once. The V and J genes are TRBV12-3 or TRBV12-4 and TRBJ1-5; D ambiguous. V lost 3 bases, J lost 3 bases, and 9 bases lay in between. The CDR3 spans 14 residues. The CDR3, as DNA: TGTGCCAGCAGTTTTTATCATGCCAATCAGCCCCAGCATTTT. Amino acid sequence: CASSFYHANQPQHF.

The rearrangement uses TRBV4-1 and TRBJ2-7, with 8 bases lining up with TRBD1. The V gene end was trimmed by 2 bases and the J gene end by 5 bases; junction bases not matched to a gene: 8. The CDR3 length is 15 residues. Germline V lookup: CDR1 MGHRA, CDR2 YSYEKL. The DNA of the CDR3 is TGCGCCAGCAGCCAACTACGGACAGGGAGAGACGAGCAGTACTTC. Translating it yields CASSQLRTGRDEQYF.